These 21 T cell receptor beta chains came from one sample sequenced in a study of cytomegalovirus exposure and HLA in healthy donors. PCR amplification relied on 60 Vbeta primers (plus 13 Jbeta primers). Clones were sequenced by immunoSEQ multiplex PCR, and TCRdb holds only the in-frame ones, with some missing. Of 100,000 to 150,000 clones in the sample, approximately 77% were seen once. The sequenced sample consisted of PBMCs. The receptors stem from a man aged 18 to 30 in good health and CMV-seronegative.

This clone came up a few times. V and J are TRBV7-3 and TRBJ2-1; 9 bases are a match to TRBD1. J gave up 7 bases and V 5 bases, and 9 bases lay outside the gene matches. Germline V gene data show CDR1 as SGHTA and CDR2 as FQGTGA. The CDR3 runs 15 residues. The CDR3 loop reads CASSRRDREGNEQFF. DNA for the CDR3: TGTGCCAGCAGCCGCCGGGACAGGGAGGGAAATGAGCAGTTCTTC.

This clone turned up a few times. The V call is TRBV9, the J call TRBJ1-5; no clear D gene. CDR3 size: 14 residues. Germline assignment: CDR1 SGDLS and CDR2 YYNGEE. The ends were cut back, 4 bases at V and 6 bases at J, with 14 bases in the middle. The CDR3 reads CASSPSEGIQPQHF. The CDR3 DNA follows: TGTGCCAGCAGCCCGAGTGAGGGAATTCAGCCCCAGCATTTT.

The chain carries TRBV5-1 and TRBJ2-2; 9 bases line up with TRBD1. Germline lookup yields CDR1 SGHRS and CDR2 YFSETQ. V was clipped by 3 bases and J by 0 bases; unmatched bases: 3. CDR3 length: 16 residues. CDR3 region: CASSWTGEPNTGELFF. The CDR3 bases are TGCGCCAGCAGCTGGACAGGGGAACCGAACACCGGGGAGCTGTTTTTT.

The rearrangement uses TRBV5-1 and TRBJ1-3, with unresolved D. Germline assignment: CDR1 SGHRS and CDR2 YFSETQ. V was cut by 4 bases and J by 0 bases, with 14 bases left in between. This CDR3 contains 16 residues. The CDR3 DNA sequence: TGCGCCAGCAGCGAAAGGACGGGAGGCTCTGGAAACACCATATATTTT. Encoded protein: CASSERTGGSGNTIYF.

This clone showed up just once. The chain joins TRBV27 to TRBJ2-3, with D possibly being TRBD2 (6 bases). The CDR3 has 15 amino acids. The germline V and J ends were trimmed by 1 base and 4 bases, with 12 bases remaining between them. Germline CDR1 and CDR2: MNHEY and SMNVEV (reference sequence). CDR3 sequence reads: CASSLLGREADTQYF. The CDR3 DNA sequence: TGTGCCAGCAGTTTATTGGGCAGGGAGGCAGATACGCAGTATTTT.

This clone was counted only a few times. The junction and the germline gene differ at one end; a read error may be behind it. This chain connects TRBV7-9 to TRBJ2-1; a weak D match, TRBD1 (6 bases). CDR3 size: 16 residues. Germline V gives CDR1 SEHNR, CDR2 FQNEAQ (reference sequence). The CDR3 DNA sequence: TGTTCCAGCAGCCTCCTCAGGGGCGGAACGGTACATGAGCAGTTCTTC. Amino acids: CSSSLLRGGTVHEQFF.

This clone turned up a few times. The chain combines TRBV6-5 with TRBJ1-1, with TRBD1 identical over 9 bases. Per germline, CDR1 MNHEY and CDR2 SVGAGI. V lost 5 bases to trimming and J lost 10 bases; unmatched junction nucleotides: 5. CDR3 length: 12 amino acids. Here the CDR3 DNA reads TGTGCCAGCAGTCACGGGACAGGGCGAGCTTTCTTT. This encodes CASSHGTGRAFF.

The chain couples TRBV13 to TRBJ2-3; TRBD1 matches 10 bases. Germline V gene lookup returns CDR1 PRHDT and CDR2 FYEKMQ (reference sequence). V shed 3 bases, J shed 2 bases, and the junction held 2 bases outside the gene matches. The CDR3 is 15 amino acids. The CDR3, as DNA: TGTGCCAGCAGCTTCGGGACAGGGGCCACAGATACGCAGTATTTT. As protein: CASSFGTGATDTQYF. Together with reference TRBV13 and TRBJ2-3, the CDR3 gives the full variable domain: AAGVIQSPRHLIKEKRETATLKCYPIPRHDTVYWYQQGPGQDPQFLISFYEKMQSDKGSIPDRFSAQQFSDYHSELNMSSLELGDSALYFCASSFGTGATDTQYFGPGTRLTVL.

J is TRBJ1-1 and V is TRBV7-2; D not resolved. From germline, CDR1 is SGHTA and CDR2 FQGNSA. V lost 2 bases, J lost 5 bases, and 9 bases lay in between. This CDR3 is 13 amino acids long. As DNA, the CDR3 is TGTGCCAGCAGCTTATATCCCGGGACTGAAGCTTTCTTT. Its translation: CASSLYPGTEAFF. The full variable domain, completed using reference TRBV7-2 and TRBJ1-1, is GAGVSQSPSNKVTEKGKDVELRCDPISGHTALYWYRQSLGQGLEFLIYFQGNSAPDKSGLPSDRFSAERTGGSVSTLTIQRTQQEDSAVYLCASSLYPGTEAFFGQGTRLTVV.

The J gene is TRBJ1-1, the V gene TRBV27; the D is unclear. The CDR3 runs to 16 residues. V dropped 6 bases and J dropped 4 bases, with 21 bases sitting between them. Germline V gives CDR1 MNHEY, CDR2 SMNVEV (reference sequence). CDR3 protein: CASSSFGVGRSTEAFF. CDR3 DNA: TGTGCCAGCAGCTCATTCGGTGTAGGTAGGAGCACTGAAGCTTTCTTT.

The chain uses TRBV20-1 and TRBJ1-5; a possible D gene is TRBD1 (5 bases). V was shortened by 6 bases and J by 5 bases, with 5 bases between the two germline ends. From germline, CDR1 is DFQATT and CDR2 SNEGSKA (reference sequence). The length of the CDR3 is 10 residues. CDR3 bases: TGCAGTGCAGGGGATCAGCCCCAGCATTTT. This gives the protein CSAGDQPQHF.

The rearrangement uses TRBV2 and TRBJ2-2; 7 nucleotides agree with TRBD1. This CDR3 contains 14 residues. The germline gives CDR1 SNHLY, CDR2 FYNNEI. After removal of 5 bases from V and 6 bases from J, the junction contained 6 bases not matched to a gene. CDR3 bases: TGTGCCAGCAGTAAGACAGGGAAGGCCGGGGAGCTGTTTTTT. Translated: CASSKTGKAGELFF.

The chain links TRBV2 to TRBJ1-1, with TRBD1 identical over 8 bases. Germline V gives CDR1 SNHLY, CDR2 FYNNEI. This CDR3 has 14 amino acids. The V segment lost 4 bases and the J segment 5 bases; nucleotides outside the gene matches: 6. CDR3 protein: CASSGRQGRTEAFF. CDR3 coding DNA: TGTGCCAGCAGTGGTAGACAGGGGAGGACTGAAGCTTTCTTT.

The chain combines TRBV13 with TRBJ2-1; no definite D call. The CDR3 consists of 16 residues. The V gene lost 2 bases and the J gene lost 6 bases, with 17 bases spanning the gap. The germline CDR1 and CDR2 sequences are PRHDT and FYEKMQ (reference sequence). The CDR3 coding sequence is TGTGCCAGCAGCTTAACGGGTCTCTATATTCCCAATGAGCAGTTCTTC. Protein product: CASSLTGLYIPNEQFF.

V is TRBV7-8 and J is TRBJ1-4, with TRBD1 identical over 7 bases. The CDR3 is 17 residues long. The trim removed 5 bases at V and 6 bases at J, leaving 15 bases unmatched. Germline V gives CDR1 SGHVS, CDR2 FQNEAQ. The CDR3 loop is CASSPRLTGRRDEKLFF. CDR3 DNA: TGTGCCAGCAGCCCCCGTTTGACAGGGAGAAGGGATGAAAAACTGTTTTTT. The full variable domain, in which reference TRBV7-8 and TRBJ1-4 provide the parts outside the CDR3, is GAGVSQSPRYKVAKRGQDVALRCDPISGHVSLFWYQQALGQGPEFLTYFQNEAQLDKSGLPSDRFFAERPEGSVSTLKIQRTQQEDSAVYLCASSPRLTGRRDEKLFFGSGTQLSVL.

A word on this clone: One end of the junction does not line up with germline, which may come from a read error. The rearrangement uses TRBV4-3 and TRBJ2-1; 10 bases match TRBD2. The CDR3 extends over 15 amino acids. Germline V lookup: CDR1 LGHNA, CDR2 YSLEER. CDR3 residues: CASTQRLAGNNEQFF. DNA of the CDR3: TGCGCCAGCACCCAAAGACTAGCGGGTAACAATGAGCAGTTCTTC.

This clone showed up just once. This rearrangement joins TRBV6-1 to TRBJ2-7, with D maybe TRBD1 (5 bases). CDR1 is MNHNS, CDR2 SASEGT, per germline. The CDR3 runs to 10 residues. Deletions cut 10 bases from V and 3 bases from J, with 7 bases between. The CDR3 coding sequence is TGTGCCACAGGGATCTACGAGCAGTACTTC. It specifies CATGIYEQYF.

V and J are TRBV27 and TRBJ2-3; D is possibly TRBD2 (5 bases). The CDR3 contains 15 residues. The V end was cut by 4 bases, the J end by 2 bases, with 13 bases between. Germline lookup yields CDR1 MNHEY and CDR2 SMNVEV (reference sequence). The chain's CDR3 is CASSYGGLYTDTQYF. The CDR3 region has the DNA TGTGCCAGCAGTTACGGCGGACTTTACACAGATACGCAGTATTTT.

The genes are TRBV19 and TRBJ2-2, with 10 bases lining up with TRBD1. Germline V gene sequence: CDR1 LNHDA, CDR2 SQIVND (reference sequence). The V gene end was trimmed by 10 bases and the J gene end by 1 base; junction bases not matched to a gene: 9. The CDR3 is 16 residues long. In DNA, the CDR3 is TGTGCCACTTTCAGGGACAGGGGATTGAACACCGGGGAGCTGTTTTTT. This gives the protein CATFRDRGLNTGELFF.

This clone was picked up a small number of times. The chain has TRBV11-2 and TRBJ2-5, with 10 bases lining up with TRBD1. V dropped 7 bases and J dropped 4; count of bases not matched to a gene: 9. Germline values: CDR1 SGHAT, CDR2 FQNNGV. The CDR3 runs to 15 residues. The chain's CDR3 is CASKKDRGTLETQYF. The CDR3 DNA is TGTGCCAGCAAAAAGGACAGGGGGACCTTAGAGACCCAGTACTTC.

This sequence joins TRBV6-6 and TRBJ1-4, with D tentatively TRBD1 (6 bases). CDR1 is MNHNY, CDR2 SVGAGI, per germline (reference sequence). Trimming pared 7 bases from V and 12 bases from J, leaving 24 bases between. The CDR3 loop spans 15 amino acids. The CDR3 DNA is TGTGCCAGCACCGGACTCACAGGGATTTTAGGAGAACTGTTTTTT. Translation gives CASTGLTGILGELFF.